There are a few counts of the clone carrying this TCR beta chain. The germline V gene encodes CDR1 MDHEN and CDR2 SYDVKM. The CDR3 has 14 residues. The ends were cut back, 7 bases at V and 7 bases at J, with 17 bases in the middle. The sample originates from a study of patients and donors after allogeneic stem cell transplantation. Each CDR3 protein is one row after TCRdb ran MiXCR on the RT-PCR reads. In the table there are tens of thousands of distinct CDR3 sequences, roughly 43% of which are singletons. This chain joins TRBV28 and TRBJ1-5; D perhaps matches TRBD1 (5 bases). This receptor was obtained from a human donor who was either an allogeneic HSCT recipient or a stem cell or donor lymphocyte infusion donor (not recorded which). It is not recorded whose cells these are; they may come from a transplant donor. The specimen sequenced was blood, either unsorted or a sorted T cell fraction (not recorded which). CDR3 in DNA: TGTGCCAGCACGATAACAGGAGGAGGCCAGCCCCAGCATTTT. Amino acids: CASTITGGGQPQHF.